This entry lists 3 T cell receptor beta chains sequenced from one sample in a study of blood T cell repertoires in COVID-19. The repertoire was sequenced with immunoSEQ multiplex PCR; TCRdb's copy has only in-frame clones and lacks some. The sample carries fewer than 700,000 clones, approximately 91% recorded once. Sample: peripheral blood. The receptors were sampled from a woman in her forties or fifties with COVID-19, enrolled during active disease.

This clone was found once. This chain joins TRBV6-5 and TRBJ1-6; 7 nucleotides line up with TRBD1. V gave up 4 bases and J gave up 9 bases; unmatched junction bases: 9. This CDR3 region has 15 residues. CDR1 is MNHEY and CDR2 is SVGAGI in the germline V gene. The CDR3 region is CASSFTTGPSSPLHF. CDR3 in DNA: TGTGCCAGCAGTTTCACGACAGGGCCGAGTTCACCCCTCCACTTT.

CDR3 in amino acids: CASSQELLQATYEQYF. CDR3 nucleotides: TGCGCCAGCAGCCAAGAACTACTACAGGCGACCTACGAGCAGTACTTC. The chain links TRBV4-1 to TRBJ2-7, with D tentatively TRBD1 (5 bases). V lost 0 bases to trimming and J lost 2 bases, with 14 bases between them. The CDR3 length is 16 residues. Per the germline V gene, CDR1 is MGHRA and CDR2 is YSYEKL.

The rearrangement links TRBV5-4 to TRBJ1-1, with TRBD1 matching 7 bases. The V gene end was trimmed by 2 bases and the J gene end by 6 bases; junction bases not matched to a gene: 7. Germline CDR1 SGHNT, CDR2 YYREEE (reference sequence). CDR3 length: 14 residues. The CDR3 here is CASSLQGMGAEAFF. DNA of the CDR3: TGTGCCAGCAGCTTACAGGGGATGGGGGCTGAAGCTTTCTTT.